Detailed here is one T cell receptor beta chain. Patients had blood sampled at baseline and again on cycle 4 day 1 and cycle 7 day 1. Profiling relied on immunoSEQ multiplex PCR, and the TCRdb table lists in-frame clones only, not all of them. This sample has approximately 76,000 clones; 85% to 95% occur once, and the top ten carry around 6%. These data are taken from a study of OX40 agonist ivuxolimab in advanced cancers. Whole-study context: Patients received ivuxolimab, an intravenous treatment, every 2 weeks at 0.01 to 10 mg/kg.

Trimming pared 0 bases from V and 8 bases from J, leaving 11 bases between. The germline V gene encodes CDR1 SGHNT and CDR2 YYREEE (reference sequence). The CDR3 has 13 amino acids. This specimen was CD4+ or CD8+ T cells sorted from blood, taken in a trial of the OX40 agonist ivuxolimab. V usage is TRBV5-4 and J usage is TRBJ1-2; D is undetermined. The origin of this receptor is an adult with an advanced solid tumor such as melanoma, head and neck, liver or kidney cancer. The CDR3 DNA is TGTGCCAGCAGCTTGGGGAATTTGGGCGGCTACACCTTC. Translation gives CASSLGNLGGYTF.